This TCR beta chain came from a study of cytomegalovirus exposure and HLA in healthy donors. Whole-study results and caveats: Accurate prediction of most subjects' HLA-A and HLA-B alleles from TCR beta sequences was reported.

With 60 Vbeta and 13 Jbeta primers, the PCR was carried out. Study processing details: Later analysis identified tens of millions of unique TCR beta chains, some 10 million shared. Sequencing was performed with immunoSEQ multiplex PCR; in TCRdb, only in-frame clones are kept and a portion is missing. D and trimming were read from the DNA, whereas the V and J calls and clone size are those reported in that table. Here the sample spans some 270,000 clones, about nine tenths being singletons. At the time of sampling, donors were nominally healthy, though unrecorded immune exposures were likely. A word on this clone: The antigen remains undetermined.

The trim removed 2 bases at V and 2 bases at J, leaving 5 bases unmatched. The CDR3 loop spans 14 amino acids. The germline gives CDR1 GTSNPN, CDR2 SVGIG (reference sequence). This sequence originates from a girl aged 2 to 9 in good health and CMV-seronegative. The chain combines TRBV30 with TRBJ2-5, with 7 bases fitting TRBD1. Sequencing was performed on PBMCs. CDR3 nucleotide sequence: TGTGCCTGGAGTCTGGGGACAGCTCAAGAGACCCAGTACTTC. It codes for CAWSLGTAQETQYF.